This TCR beta chain came from a study of T-cell reconstitution after alpha-beta-depleted transplantation in children. This sample's TCRbeta library carried unique molecular identifier barcodes. TCRdb re-called the PCR reads with MiXCR, one entry per CDR3 protein. In the table there are about 540,000 distinct CDR3 sequences, around 16% of which are singletons. The CDR3 extends over 13 amino acids. Trimming at V came to 7 bases and at J to 3 bases, leaving 9 bases not matched to a gene. Per germline, CDR1 SQVTM and CDR2 ANQGSEA. This clonotype has a handful of counts. This specimen was PBMCs from the stem cell graft donor, taken from the stem cell graft. This chain uses TRBV29-1 with TRBJ2-7, with 7 bases aligning to TRBD1. The receptor was isolated from a human donor who donated a stem cell graft to a child with acute lymphoblastic leukemia. CDR3 sequence: CSATSGQFYEQYF. The CDR3 DNA reads TGCAGCGCAACATCGGGACAGTTCTACGAGCAGTACTTC.